The sequence of this T cell receptor (beta chain) was determined in a study of patients and donors after allogeneic stem cell transplantation. One entry per CDR3 protein results from TCRdb running MiXCR on the RT-PCR reads. This table has approximately 430,000 distinct CDR3 sequences, around 15% appearing once. This clonotype was counted between two and nine times. The germline gives CDR1 DFQATT, CDR2 SNEGSKA (reference sequence). CDR3 size: 16 residues. Trimming left V 0 bases short and J 5 bases short, with 16 bases between. The chain has TRBV20-1 and TRBJ2-2; a weak D match, TRBD2 (6 bases). The origin of this receptor is a human donor who was either an allogeneic HSCT recipient or a stem cell or donor lymphocyte infusion donor (not recorded which). It is not recorded whose cells these are; they may come from a transplant donor. The sample was blood, either unsorted or a sorted T cell fraction (not recorded which). CDR3 in amino acids: CSARDRRGQETGELFF. Written as DNA, the CDR3 is TGCAGTGCTAGAGATCGGAGGGGTCAGGAGACCGGGGAGCTGTTTTTT.